This T cell receptor (beta chain) was sequenced in a study of cytomegalovirus exposure and HLA in healthy donors (dated by TCRdb to the late 2010s). Concerning the study at large: According to an earlier analysis of 550 to 700 of the donors, about 179 million T cells yielded roughly 110 million unique TCR beta sequences and around 300 Gb of sequence data. An early release that covered 640 HLA-typed donors contained approximately 300 gigabases of sequencing data and around 80 million unique TCR sequences. Among the roughly 400 genotyped donors, roughly 80% belonged to the genetic ancestry cluster associated with self-reported Caucasian donors. The aim of the study was to test whether cataloging public T cell receptors could identify signatures of past pathogen exposure. Using immunosequencing, the study profiled T cell repertoires from fewer than 850 subjects and related those repertoires to cytomegalovirus serostatus. Along with the 666-subject first cohort, a separate validation cohort of some 130 different subjects was used. The study combined high-throughput TCR immunosequencing, statistical association of individual TCRs with disease status, and machine learning to predict cytomegalovirus infection status. In a later analysis, previously published TCR beta repertoires from 666 donors were re-analyzed and high-resolution HLA genotyping was added so that TCR occurrence patterns could be studied. The later analysis used no new phenotypic data to find candidate immune exposures, relying instead on TCR beta sequences and their occurrence across donors. An earlier analysis of 587 of the donors used high-throughput TCR beta sequencing to judge whether each TCR beta V gene segment behaved as functional or pseudogenic. Donor age, sex, ethnicity and CMV serostatus were collected together with the repertoire data. Genome-wide SNP genotypes for about three fifths of the roughly 670 donors were used in a later genetic analysis, which treated that subset as a discovery cohort. All discovery cohort repertoires had been generated using a single sequencing platform. HLA typing included class I and class II loci at four-digit resolution. The number of donors typed differed by locus, with about 629-630 for A, B, C, DRB1 and DQB1, more than 500 for DQA1, 600 to 610 for DPA1, and some 440 for DPB1. Roughly 5 DR-DQ haplotypes were handled as single units for association and clustering, since linkage in the cohort was strong. Among 398 genotyped donors of the cohort, an average of roughly 230,000 unique TCR beta nucleotide sequences was sequenced per donor, of which about 18% were non-productive. Paper-wide results and their limitations: A group of highly shared sequence variants was considered likely to be a technical artifact of the sequencing pipeline. HLA typing was unavailable for some donors at each locus, so association tests used only the typed subset. Linkage disequilibrium might explain the correlated functional status among segregating V segments, but an unknown experimental factor could not be ruled out. About 17 rarely observed V segments, including chromosome 9 orphons, were excluded from the earlier analysis of 550 to 700 of the donors because counts were too low. In this cohort, only TCR beta chains were sequenced, and detectable features were limited by the absence of alpha or paired-chain data. The 87-base-pair reads could not distinguish some IMGT-functional V segments, including TRBV6-2 and TRBV6-3, so those segments were excluded. Immune exposure information for the cohort was limited to CMV serostatus. According to a later analysis, parvovirus B19, influenza, CMV and Epstein-Barr virus appeared linked to several top co-occurrence clusters. The study listed approximately 150 TCR beta chains as associated with cytomegalovirus. The classifier was reported to diagnose cytomegalovirus status with high specificity and sensitivity in both the original and validation cohorts. Sequencing depth was assumed to be roughly uniform across donors in the presence/absence analyses, though that assumption may not hold. Across donors, most TCR sequences were observed very rarely, whereas some public TCRs were present in many individuals. Broadly in line with IMGT annotations, most TCR beta V segments showed up in productive rearrangements about 87% or about 30% of the time in an earlier analysis of 450 to 600 of the donors. In a later genetic analysis, fewer N-insertions in productive TCRs were reported among donors in an Asian-associated ancestry cluster than the roughly 700-donor mean. A later analysis associated about 17,000 TCR beta sequences with specific HLA alleles at a false discovery rate of 0.05. In a later analysis, HLA-associated TCR beta chains were found to be more clonally expanded and to have lower generation probabilities than equally common non-associated chains. According to the authors, the approach could potentially be generalized to other disease states and immunological phenotypes. In a later analysis, the rate of TCR association differed among HLA loci, with DRB1 alleles having the most associated TCRs and HLA-C alleles having the fewest. An association between a missense DCLRE1C variant and V-gene and J-gene trimming of TCR beta chains was found in a later genetic analysis and replicated in an independent cohort. A further reported finding was that TCR beta sequences accurately predicted the HLA-A and HLA-B alleles for most subjects in the first cohort. Three of the identified cytomegalovirus-associated TCR beta chains were confirmed in vitro to be specific for cytomegalovirus antigens. Strong co-occurrence of HLA alleles, especially DR and DQ, made assigning TCR associations to individual alleles difficult. In a later analysis, most CMV-associated TCR beta chains were found to appear HLA-restricted, with HLA associations seemingly driven largely by CMV exposure.

Receptor libraries were prepared by the immunoSEQ multiplex PCR assay. The multiplex PCR relied on a mix of 60 forward primers for TCR Vbeta segments and 13 reverse primers for TCR Jbeta segments. The CDR3 region of rearranged TCR beta genes was amplified from genomic DNA with a multiplex PCR assay. On the Illumina HiSeq System, the amplified TCR beta libraries were sequenced as 87-base-pair reads. The authors processed their data as follows. A later analysis counted about 80 million unique TCR beta chains across the 650 to 700 repertoires, and 9 million to 14 million of these chains were shared by at least two donors. To remove PCR and sequencing errors, raw reads were error-corrected and collapsed into unique sequences using a nearest-neighbor algorithm that merged closely related sequences. To assign V, D and J gene segments, CDR3 sequences were aligned to IMGT reference sequences. For a sequence to be retained, at least a six-nucleotide match to both a V gene segment and a J gene segment was required. Rearrangements were called productive when the CDR3 lacked stop codons and stayed in frame with V and J; all others were non-productive. CDR3 was defined according to IMGT convention as the region running from the second conserved V-encoded cysteine to the conserved J-encoded phenylalanine. Sequences without an unambiguous match to a single V gene segment were excluded from the earlier analysis of about 600 of the donors. In an earlier analysis of approximately 560 of the donors, a V segment was called functional when productive rearrangements were above 56.7%, and segregating when the standard deviation between donors exceeded 5%. A statistical classification framework was built to diagnose cytomegalovirus status from the catalog of TCR beta chain sequences. In a later analysis, TCR nucleotide sequences were compared against IMGT/GENE-DB human TR gene sequences so that V and J genes could be assigned. In a later analysis, CDR3 sequences and most-parsimonious VDJ recombination scenarios were assigned using the TCRdist pipeline. A later analysis defined each TCR beta chain by its CDR3 amino acid sequence plus V-gene family, and excluded reads lacking a unique V-gene family. To address suspected cross-contamination and a sequencing artifact, a later analysis removed approximately 590 highly shared, low-generation-probability nucleotide sequences. In a later analysis, a clonal expansion index was calculated for each public chain from normalized within-repertoire ranks of inferred template counts. In a later analysis, generation probabilities were computed with a VDJ recombination model fitted to out-of-frame rearrangements, and the resulting probabilities were checked against IGoR. In a later analysis, TCR-TCR, TCR-HLA and TCR-CMV co-occurrence was scored with hypergeometric tests, and a repertoire-size bias correction was applied to TCR pairs. A later analysis estimated false discovery rates by permuting HLA or CMV assignments 20 times. A later analysis grouped co-occurring TCRs with DBSCAN, adding TCRdist sequence similarity when clustering within HLA-allele-positive subsets. Repertoires with fewer than 30,000 or more than 120,000 public chains, plus five repertoires with anomalous nucleotide sharing, were excluded from co-occurrence clustering. Held by TCRdb, this immuneACCESS table contains in-frame sequences only and omits some clones. Under half of the omission traces to an unresolved V gene where checked; the cause of the rest is unknown. The DNA gave D and trimming, while V, J and clone size come from that table. The sample table lists approximately 170,000 clones, approximately 88% of them with a count of one. Of the sample, roughly 1.2% is held by the ten largest clones.

The cohort consisted of hundreds of healthy bone marrow donors. At the time of sampling, every cohort member was nominally healthy, though immune exposures that went unrecorded were likely present. The donor tested CMV seronegative, placing the donor among the 350 to 400 seronegative members of the cohort. Each donor provided a peripheral blood sample, and peripheral blood mononuclear cells were used for TCR beta sequencing. The Qiagen DNeasy Blood Extraction Kit was used to extract genomic DNA from the blood cell samples. Note on this clone: Its antigen target is currently unknown. No much larger clone is present one base from it, and per-base qualities are unavailable.

Trimming accounts for 4 bases at V and 5 bases at J, while the number of junction bases matched to no gene is 9. The CDR3 has 14 amino acids, counting the end cysteine and phenylalanine. The DNA shown is the 42-base CDR3, in frame from base 1. For CDR1 and CDR2, the germline V gene lists SQVTM and ANQGSEA. This sequence originates from a boy between 2 and 10 years old in good health and CMV-seronegative. The rearrangement joined TRBV29-1 to TRBJ1-2; TRBD1 lines up with 8 middle nucleotides. The sequenced sample was PBMCs. The CDR3 here reads CSVATTGGDYGYTF. The DNA is TGCAGCGTTGCTACCACAGGGGGTGATTATGGCTACACCTTC.